This T cell receptor beta chain was documented in a study of graft-versus-host responses after intestinal transplantation. Germline-derived CDR1 and CDR2 are SNHLY and FYNNEI. V was pared by 5 bases and J by 4 bases, with 15 bases of the junction left unmatched. CDR3 length equals 17 residues. Intraepithelial plus lamina propria lymphocytes were released by processing graft tissue. Libraries were prepared by immunoSEQ multiplex PCR; TCRdb keeps only in-frame clonotypes and omits some of them. In the table there are 20,000 to 25,000 clones, around three quarters of which are singletons. The sequencing here drew on ileum tissue, taken 12 days after intestinal transplant. This TCR derives from a human patient who received an intestinal transplant, so some T cells may come from the graft donor. The V and J genes are TRBV2 and TRBJ2-3; 7 bases are a match to TRBD2. CDR3 DNA: TGTGCCAGCAGTCCCGGGATCGGGACTATAAAGGCAGATACGCAGTATTTT. Amino acids: CASSPGIGTIKADTQYF. The complete variable domain, with remaining parts taken from reference TRBV2 and TRBJ2-3, reads EPEVTQTPSHQVTQMGQEVILRCVPISNHLYFYWYRQILGQKVEFLVSFYNNEISEKSEIFDDQFSVERPDGSNFTLKIRSTKLEDSAMYFCASSPGIGTIKADTQYFGPGTRLTVL.